These 20 T cell receptor beta chains were all obtained from the same sample, sequenced in a study of human T cells and chemical hapten exposure. MiXCR was run by TCRdb on the RACE reads, yielding one entry per CDR3 protein. Here the sample spans more than 300,000 distinct CDR3 sequences, 5% to 6.5% being singletons. The time point was: pre-sensitization, week 0. The treatment is: therapeutic diphenylcyclopropenone sensitization with weekly scalp DPC. Sequencing was performed on whole blood, taken in connection with sensitization to the hapten diphenylcyclopropenone (DPC). These receptors all stem from a woman aged 50 to 60 with alopecia areata. Some clones in this sample may be carry-over from other donors' samples.

Turning to this clonotype: Just one base apart from a much larger clone, this may be a read error. This sequence joins TRBV2 and TRBJ1-5; TRBD1 agrees at 7 bases. The CDR3 spans 14 residues. Per the germline V gene, CDR1 is SNHLY and CDR2 is FYNNEI. The CDR3 DNA reads as TGTGCCAGCCGCCGGGACAGATACAATCAGACCCAGCATTTT. Translated: CASRRDRYNQTQHF.

This clonotype was observed a handful of times. This chain's CDR3 is CASSQTQGPQETQYF. In nucleotides, the CDR3 is TGTGCCAGCAGCCAAACACAGGGACCTCAAGAGACCCAGTACTTC. The gene calls are TRBV3-1 and TRBJ2-5, with a tentative D call TRBD1 (6 bases). V lost 2 bases, J lost 2 bases, and 12 bases lay in between. The V gene's germline CDR1 is LGHDT and CDR2 YNNKEL (reference sequence). CDR3 size: 15 residues.

The CDR3 here is CASGLVDRDAAFF. DNA of the CDR3: TGTGCTAGTGGTTTGGTCGACAGGGATGCGGCTTTCTTT. This chain connects TRBV12-5 to TRBJ1-1, with 7 nucleotides matching TRBD1. Germline V gene sequence: CDR1 LGHNT, CDR2 FRNRAP. V shed 0 bases, J shed 11 bases, and the junction held 6 bases outside the gene matches. This CDR3 spans 13 amino acids.

This clonotype was seen a handful of times. The rearrangement joins TRBV10-3 to TRBJ2-1; D perhaps matches TRBD1 (6 bases). The V end lost 2 bases, the J end lost 7 bases, and 15 bases lay between the germline ends. This CDR3 spans 15 amino acids. Germline values: CDR1 ENHRY, CDR2 SYGVKD. CDR3 in amino acids: CAISEGSTGSNEQFF. CDR3 in DNA: TGTGCCATCAGTGAGGGGTCGACAGGATCGAATGAGCAGTTCTTC.

The chain has TRBV5-5 and TRBJ2-7; D is ambiguous. Germline CDR1 reads SGHKS; CDR2 reads YYEKEE (reference sequence). The germline V and J ends were trimmed by 6 bases and 2 bases, with 6 bases remaining between them. This CDR3 contains 11 residues. This CDR3 is CASNTAYEQYF. The CDR3 DNA reads TGTGCCAGCAACACCGCCTACGAGCAGTACTTC.

The rearrangement links TRBV6-5 to TRBJ1-2; 9 bases map to TRBD1. The V segment lost 7 bases and the J segment 4 bases; nucleotides outside the gene matches: 7. The CDR3 is 14 amino acids. CDR1 and CDR2 (germline): MNHEY, SVGAGI. In nucleotides, the CDR3 is TGTGCCAGCAACACCGGACAGGGGTTCTATGGCTACACCTTC. As protein: CASNTGQGFYGYTF.

This clonotype came up a few times. This chain uses TRBV2 with TRBJ1-6; D call uncertain. The CDR3 runs 14 residues. The germline gives CDR1 SNHLY, CDR2 FYNNEI. Trimming shortened V by 4 bases and J by 5 bases, and 9 bases separated the two germline ends. The CDR3 DNA reads as TGTGCCAGCAGTGTAGAGGGTAATAATTCACCCCTCCACTTT. Amino acids: CASSVEGNNSPLHF.

This clonotype was counted between two and nine times. This chain connects TRBV18 to TRBJ2-3; TRBD1 matches 8 bases. The germline V gene encodes CDR1 KGHSH and CDR2 LQKENI. With 4 bases clipped from V and 6 bases from J, the junction kept 9 bases outside the gene matches. This CDR3 has 15 amino acids. Written as DNA, the CDR3 is TGTGCCAGCTCACTTTTGGGACAGGCCATGGATACGCAGTATTTT. As protein: CASSLLGQAMDTQYF.

The V and J genes are TRBV14 and TRBJ1-4, with D unclear. V lost 2 bases and J 6 bases, leaving 10 bases between the germline ends. Germline V gene sequence: CDR1 SGHDN, CDR2 FVKESK. CDR3 length equals 14 residues. The CDR3: CASSQRGRDEKLFF. CDR3 in DNA: TGTGCCAGCAGCCAACGGGGTCGGGATGAAAAACTGTTTTTT. The whole variable domain, remainder taken from reference TRBV14 and TRBJ1-4, is EAGVTQFPSHSVIEKGQTVTLRCDPISGHDNLYWYRRVMGKEIKFLLHFVKESKQDESGMPNNRFLAERTGGTYSTLKVQPAELEDSGVYFCASSQRGRDEKLFFGSGTQLSVL.

This clonotype was counted at least ten times. The V call is TRBV6-1, the J call TRBJ2-7; 7 bases agree with TRBD1. CDR1 MNHNS and CDR2 SASEGT come from the germline V gene. The CDR3 consists of 14 residues. V shed 4 bases and J 5 bases; nucleotides not matched to a gene: 8. The CDR3 region is CASSVDRVGNEQYF. CDR3 in DNA: TGTGCCAGCAGTGTCGACAGGGTTGGCAACGAGCAGTACTTC.

This clonotype came up many times. The chain combines TRBV20-1 with TRBJ1-1; the match to TRBD1 covers 10 bases. Germline loops: CDR1 DFQATT, CDR2 SNEGSKA (reference sequence). CDR3 length equals 14 residues. The V segment lost 6 bases and the J segment 5 bases; nucleotides outside the gene matches: 9. The CDR3 DNA is TGCAGTGCCAGCCCGGGACAGGGGAGGACTGAAGCTTTCTTT. Its protein product is CSASPGQGRTEAFF.

The table lists this clonotype with many counts. The chain uses TRBV9 and TRBJ1-4, with D maybe TRBD1 (5 bases). Deletions cut 1 base from V and 4 bases from J, with 11 bases between. Germline-derived CDR1 and CDR2 are SGDLS and YYNGEE. The CDR3 is 15 residues long. The CDR3 coding sequence is TGTGCCAGCAGCGTAATGGGGGAAGGTAATGAAAAACTGTTTTTT. As protein: CASSVMGEGNEKLFF.

This clonotype was recorded many times. CDR3 sequence: CASSPTWVGEQYF. The CDR3 DNA sequence: TGTGCCAGCAGCCCAACTTGGGTCGGCGAGCAGTACTTC. The chain employs TRBV6-2 or TRBV6-3 and TRBJ2-7, with D unresolved. Germline V CDR1 and CDR2: MNHEY, SVGEGT. With 6 bases removed from V and 6 bases from J, the gap between germline ends came to 15 bases. The CDR3 runs 13 residues.

There are a few counts of this clonotype. The V call is TRBV9, the J call TRBJ2-3; unclear D gene. Germline lookup yields CDR1 SGDLS and CDR2 YYNGEE. V lost 0 bases and J lost 0, with 14 bases in between. The CDR3 contains 17 residues. The CDR3 loop reads CASSVATQRASTDTQYF. CDR3 bases: TGTGCCAGCAGCGTAGCTACCCAGCGAGCTAGCACAGATACGCAGTATTTT.

The chain couples TRBV2 to TRBJ1-4, with a weak D call TRBD1 (6 bases). CDR1 is SNHLY, CDR2 FYNNEI, per germline. The CDR3 consists of 14 residues. Trimming shortened V by 0 bases and J by 10 bases, and 12 bases separated the two germline ends. The CDR3 loop is CASSEATGYRKLFF. CDR3 DNA: TGTGCCAGCAGTGAAGCAACAGGGTATCGAAAACTGTTTTTT.

This clonotype was counted at least ten times. The rearrangement links TRBV12-3 or TRBV12-4 to TRBJ1-5; D not resolved. Trimming shortened V by 5 bases and J by 5 bases, and 13 bases separated the two germline ends. The CDR3 length is 14 residues. CDR3: CASSQYVRDQPQHF. In DNA, the CDR3 is TGTGCCAGCAGTCAATACGTCCGGGATCAGCCCCAGCATTTT.

The gene calls are TRBV2 and TRBJ2-1, with 8 bases aligning to TRBD2. CDR1 is SNHLY and CDR2 is FYNNEI in the germline V gene. V was pared by 6 bases and J by 7 bases, with 14 bases of the junction left unmatched. The CDR3 length is 16 residues. The DNA of the CDR3 is TGTGCCAGCAGGTCCGCTAATCCGGGACTAGAGAATGAGCAGTTCTTC. Encoded protein: CASRSANPGLENEQFF.

This clonotype was observed at least ten times. The chain links TRBV12-3 or TRBV12-4 to TRBJ1-1, with 8 bases that match TRBD1. The V and J ends lost 6 bases and 4 bases, in that order; junction bases with no gene match: 13. The CDR3 loop spans 16 amino acids. DNA of the CDR3: TGTGCCAGCAGCCCGTGGGCAGGGGGCATTGGCACTGAAGCTTTCTTT. Its translation is CASSPWAGGIGTEAFF.

Ten or more counts support this clonotype. The CDR3 loop is CASSPTGGKHNEQFF. CDR3 sequence (DNA): TGTGCCAGCAGTCCCACAGGGGGCAAACACAATGAGCAGTTCTTC. The chain carries TRBV7-2 and TRBJ2-1; 9 bases align to TRBD1. The CDR3 contains 15 residues. Looked up from germline, CDR1 is SGHTA and CDR2 is FQGNSA. Trimming removed 6 bases from V and 5 bases from J; junction bases left unmatched: 8.

This clonotype has ten or more counts. The V call is TRBV28, the J call TRBJ2-7; unclear D gene. The CDR3 spans 13 residues. Germline V gives CDR1 MDHEN, CDR2 SYDVKM. V lost 2 bases, J lost 4 bases, and 9 bases lay in between. CDR3 in DNA: TGTGCCAGCAGTTTAAGAGTCTGGTACGAGCAGTACTTC. Its translation is CASSLRVWYEQYF.